This TCR beta chain was recovered during a study of cytomegalovirus exposure and HLA in healthy donors. 60 Vbeta and 13 Jbeta primers were used in PCR. Using immunoSEQ multiplex PCR, the repertoire was profiled, and TCRdb retains in-frame clones only, with some absent. The sample contains about 150,000 clones, 70% to 80% of which appear only once. The ends were cut back, 1 base at V and 3 bases at J, with 10 bases in the middle. Germline values: CDR1 MNHNS, CDR2 SASEGT. CDR3 length: 15 residues. V and J are TRBV6-1 and TRBJ1-5; maybe TRBD1 (5 bases). Sample: PBMCs. This sequence was found in a young man in good health and CMV-seronegative. The CDR3 is CASSEGGGDNQPQHF. As DNA, the CDR3 is TGTGCCAGCAGTGAAGGGGGAGGGGACAATCAGCCCCAGCATTTT.